The present entry profiles one T cell receptor (beta chain) with its context. These data originate in a study of OX40 agonist ivuxolimab in advanced cancers. Study background: Patients received intravenous ivuxolimab every 2 weeks at 0.01 to 10 mg/kg. Of the patients, three showed partial responses, one with hepatocellular carcinoma and two with cutaneous melanoma.

Sampled blood was obtained at baseline, cycle 4 day 1, and cycle 7 day 1. This CDR3 region has 16 residues. Losses at the gene ends were 6 bases for V and 4 bases for J; bases not matched to a gene: 15. The V gene's germline CDR1 is MDHEN and CDR2 SYDVKM. Sequenced by immunoSEQ multiplex PCR; TCRdb stores in-frame clones only, minus some. The sample contains more than 100,000 clones, 90% of which appear only once. The chain is built from TRBV28 and TRBJ2-7; 7 nucleotides align to TRBD2. The clonotype was recovered from an adult with an advanced solid tumor such as melanoma, head and neck, liver or kidney cancer. Sequenced material: CD4+ or CD8+ T cells sorted from blood, taken in a trial of the OX40 agonist ivuxolimab. CDR3 loop: CASRRGRHGLPYEQYF. The CDR3 bases are TGTGCCAGCAGGCGGGGGAGGCACGGATTGCCGTACGAGCAGTACTTC. Complete variable domain (other parts from reference TRBV28 and TRBJ2-7): DVKVTQSSRYLVKRTGEKVFLECVQDMDHENMFWYRQDPGLGLRLIYFSYDVKMKEKGDIPEGYSVSREKKERFSLILESASTNQTSMYLCASRRGRHGLPYEQYFGPGTRLTVT.